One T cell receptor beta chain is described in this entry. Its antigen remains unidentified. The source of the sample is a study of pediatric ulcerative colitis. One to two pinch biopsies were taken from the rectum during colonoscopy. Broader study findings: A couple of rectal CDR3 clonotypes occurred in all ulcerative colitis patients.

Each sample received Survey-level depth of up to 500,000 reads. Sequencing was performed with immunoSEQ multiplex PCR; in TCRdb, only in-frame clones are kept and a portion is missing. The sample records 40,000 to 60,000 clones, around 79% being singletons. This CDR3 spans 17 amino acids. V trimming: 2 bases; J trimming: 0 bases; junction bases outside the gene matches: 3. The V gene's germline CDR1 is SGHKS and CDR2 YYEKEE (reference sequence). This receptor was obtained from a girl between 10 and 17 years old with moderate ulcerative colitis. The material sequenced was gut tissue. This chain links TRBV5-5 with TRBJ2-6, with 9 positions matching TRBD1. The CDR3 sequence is CASSLNRGLSGANVLTF. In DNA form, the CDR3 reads TGTGCCAGCAGCTTAAACAGGGGGCTCTCTGGGGCCAACGTCCTGACTTTC.